This TCR beta chain was identified in a study of cytomegalovirus exposure and HLA in healthy donors. A word on this clone: What it recognizes is unknown.

Overall study results and limits: Cytomegalovirus status was reportedly diagnosed by the classifier with high specificity and sensitivity. In vitro assays verified that a few CMV-associated chains recognized CMV antigens specifically.

The data were produced by immunoSEQ multiplex PCR, yet TCRdb's version contains in-frame clones alone and is incomplete. The repertoire consists of 180,000 or so clones, with about 83% occurring once and the leading ten covering more than 1.3%. The CDR3 sequence is 13 residues long. The germline V gene has CDR1 SGHDT and CDR2 YYEEEE. V was cut by 5 bases and J by 0 bases, with 7 bases left in between. The sample taken for sequencing was PBMCs. The receptor's source is a woman in her thirties in good health and CMV-seronegative. The chain combines TRBV5-6 with TRBJ2-3; D gene unclear. DNA of the CDR3: TGTGCCAGCAGGCAGTCTAGCACAGATACGCAGTATTTT. Its translation is CASRQSSTDTQYF.